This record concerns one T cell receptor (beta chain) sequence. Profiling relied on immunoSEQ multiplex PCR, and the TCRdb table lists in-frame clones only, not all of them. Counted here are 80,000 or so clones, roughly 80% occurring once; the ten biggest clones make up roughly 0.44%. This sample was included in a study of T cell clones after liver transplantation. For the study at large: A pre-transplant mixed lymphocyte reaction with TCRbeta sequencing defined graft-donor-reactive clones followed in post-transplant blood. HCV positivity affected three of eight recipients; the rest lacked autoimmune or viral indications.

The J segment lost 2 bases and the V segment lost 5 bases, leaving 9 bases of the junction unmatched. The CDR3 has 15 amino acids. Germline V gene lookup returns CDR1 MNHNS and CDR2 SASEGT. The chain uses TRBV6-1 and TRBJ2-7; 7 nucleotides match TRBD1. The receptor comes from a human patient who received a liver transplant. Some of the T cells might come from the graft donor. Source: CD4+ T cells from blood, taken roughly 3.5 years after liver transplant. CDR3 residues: CASSLRTGSPYEQYF. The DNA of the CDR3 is TGTGCCAGCAGTCTTCGGACAGGTTCGCCCTACGAGCAGTACTTC.